This TCR beta chain was observed in a study of healthy donors' naive CD4 and CD8 T cells. Points from the study as a whole: Negatively charged CDR3s marked CD8+ lineage; positively charged CDR3s marked CD4+ lineage.

Each TCR library used 500 ng of total RNA and a linear amplification protocol. Authors' analysis steps: Sequencing covered about 80,000 rearranged alpha-chain transcripts across 5 healthy donors. TCRdb processed the reads anew with MiXCR; each CDR3 protein has one entry. The V and J calls and clone size are TCRdb's, not the authors'. The sample includes roughly 200,000 distinct CDR3 sequences, 74% seen only once; the top ten take about 2.4%. Trimming removed 3 bases from V and 4 bases from J, with 12 bases in between. Germline CDR1 and CDR2: DFQATT and SNEGSKA (reference sequence). The CDR3 spans 13 residues. Concerning this clonotype: No antigen is known for it.

The J gene is TRBJ1-1, the V gene TRBV20-1; D perhaps matches TRBD1 (6 bases). This clonotype originated in a pool of human donors in good health; the sample pools cells from several healthy donors. The sequencing input was naive CD4+ and CD8+ T cells sorted from blood, pooled from several donors. The CDR3 DNA follows: TGCAGTGCTAGCGGGGGCAGGGCCACTGAAGCTTTCTTT. Its protein product is CSASGGRATEAFF.